Following are 12 T cell receptor beta chains from one sample sequenced in a study of T-cell reconstitution after alpha-beta-depleted transplantation in children. Construction of the TCRbeta library involved unique molecular identifiers. In TCRdb, the PCR reads were re-called with MiXCR into one record per CDR3 protein. The repertoire holds around 230,000 distinct CDR3 sequences, with 17% as singletons. This material consisted of PBMCs, mostly from graft donor cells, taken 360 days after TCRalphabeta/CD19-depleted stem cell transplant. All receptors come from a male patient between 2 and 15 years old who had a stem cell transplant for acute lymphoblastic leukemia, so the T cells may come from the graft donor.

This clonotype was counted ten times or more. This chain links TRBV29-1 with TRBJ2-3; 7 bases map to TRBD1. CDR1 SQVTM and CDR2 ANQGSEA come from the germline V gene. With 7 bases clipped from V and 3 bases from J, the junction kept 13 bases outside the gene matches. The CDR3 sequence is 15 residues long. For the CDR3, the DNA is TGCAGCGCAGAACCCACAGGGGTCGGGACAGATACGCAGTATTTT. Amino acids: CSAEPTGVGTDTQYF.

With regard to this clonotype: Just one base apart from a much larger clone, this may be a read error. This chain joins TRBV20-1 and TRBJ1-1, with TRBD1 as a possible D gene (6 bases). Germline V gives CDR1 DFQATT, CDR2 SNEGSKA (reference sequence). There are 12 residues in the CDR3. The CDR3 reads CSARDPDSEALF. The CDR3 region has the DNA TGCAGTGCTAGAGATCCGGACAGTGAAGCTCTCTTT.

A single count supports this clonotype. The rearrangement joins TRBV7-2 to TRBJ2-5, with TRBD2 matching over 7 bases. The CDR3 is 17 amino acids. Germline CDR1 reads SGHTA; CDR2 reads FQGNSA. The trim removed 4 bases at V and 1 base at J, leaving 12 bases unmatched. CDR3 DNA: TGTGCCAGCAGCTCGTCATACCGGGACTACCTCCAAGAGACCCAGTACTTC. Its protein product is CASSSSYRDYLQETQYF.

This clonotype was detected only a few times. The chain recombines TRBV20-1 with TRBJ2-7; possibly TRBD2 for D (6 bases). In germline, CDR1 is DFQATT, CDR2 SNEGSKA (reference sequence). The CDR3 loop spans 11 amino acids. Trimming shortened V by 6 bases and J by 4 bases, and 10 bases separated the two germline ends. In nucleotides, the CDR3 is TGCAGTGCGAGGAGGGATTACGAGCAGTACTTC. Amino acids: CSARRDYEQYF.

This clonotype occurred many times. The V and J genes are TRBV7-9 and TRBJ2-1; D may be TRBD2 (5 bases). V was cut by 5 bases and J by 6 bases, with 14 bases left in between. Germline V lookup: CDR1 SEHNR, CDR2 FQNEAQ (reference sequence). The CDR3 consists of 14 residues. CDR3 protein: CASSPKDLVNEQFF. CDR3 nucleotide sequence: TGTGCCAGCAGCCCGAAGGACTTGGTCAATGAGCAGTTCTTC.

The chain carries TRBV7-2 and TRBJ2-5; perhaps TRBD2 as D (5 bases). Trimming left V 5 bases short and J 7 bases short, with 17 bases between. CDR3 length: 14 residues. Looked up from germline, CDR1 is SGHTA and CDR2 is FQGNSA. The CDR3 is CASSSRRGLWTQYF. CDR3 DNA sequence: TGTGCCAGCAGCAGCCGGCGAGGGTTATGGACCCAGTACTTC.

This clonotype occurred a few times. CDR3 sequence reads: CASANLGTGGRGGANVLTF. CDR3 DNA sequence: TGTGCCAGCGCAAACCTTGGGACAGGGGGGCGGGGTGGGGCCAACGTCCTGACTTTC. V gene TRBV6-1 combines with J gene TRBJ2-6, with 11 nucleotides matching TRBD1. The germline gives CDR1 MNHNS, CDR2 SASEGT. CDR3 length equals 19 residues. V shed 8 bases and J 3 bases; nucleotides not matched to a gene: 15.

This clonotype has a handful of counts. The chain uses TRBV9 and TRBJ2-5; 8 nucleotides line up with TRBD1. Germline loops: CDR1 SGDLS, CDR2 YYNGEE. V lost 2 bases, J lost 4 bases, and 4 bases stayed unmatched. CDR3 length: 14 residues. The CDR3 DNA reads TGTGCCAGCAGCGTTACAGGGGGATTAGAGACCCAGTACTTC. Translated: CASSVTGGLETQYF.

This clonotype turned up a few times. This rearrangement joins TRBV20-1 to TRBJ2-7, with 10 bases that match TRBD2. Germline V CDR1 and CDR2: DFQATT, SNEGSKA (reference sequence). V gave up 7 bases and J gave up 4 bases; unmatched junction bases: 7. The length of the CDR3 is 13 residues. This chain's CDR3 is CSETSGLKYEQYF. CDR3 in DNA: TGCAGTGAGACTAGCGGGTTAAAATACGAGCAGTACTTC.

This clonotype has more than one count but fewer than ten. The V gene is TRBV7-2, the J gene TRBJ2-5; weak D call: TRBD2 (6 bases). CDR1 is SGHTA, CDR2 FQGNSA, per germline. This CDR3 is built from 15 residues. The germline V and J ends were trimmed by 5 bases and 0 bases, with 13 bases remaining between them. The CDR3 DNA reads TGTGCCAGCAGCCCCCGGGCGGGGAACCAAGAGACCCAGTACTTC. As protein: CASSPRAGNQETQYF.

Note on this clonotype: As the CDR3 is not closed by the conserved phenylalanine or tryptophan, this likely results from a read error. The chain combines TRBV6-5 with TRBJ2-7; 7 nucleotides line up with TRBD1. V was pared by 4 bases and J by 4 bases, with 13 bases of the junction left unmatched. This CDR3 contains 16 residues. Germline V gene data show CDR1 as MNHEY and CDR2 as SVGAGI. The CDR3 reads CASSSTGASSYYEQYC. The CDR3 nucleotides read TGTGCCAGCAGTTCTACAGGGGCTAGCTCCTATTACGAGCAGTACTGC.

This clonotype appeared many times. The chain links TRBV20-1 to TRBJ1-1; D call uncertain. Germline loops: CDR1 DFQATT, CDR2 SNEGSKA (reference sequence). V lost 6 bases to trimming and J lost 0 bases, with 8 bases between them. CDR3 length: 12 residues. CDR3 amino acids: CSASRVNTEAFF. Here the CDR3 DNA reads TGCAGTGCGAGTCGGGTGAACACTGAAGCTTTCTTT.